The present entry profiles one T cell receptor (beta chain) with its context. The data originate from a study of blood T cell repertoires in COVID-19. Study at large: T cells, B-cell-depleted T cells, or PBMCs supplied cDNA or gDNA.

Trimming left V 5 bases short and J 4 bases short, with 9 bases between. Germline CDR1 is MRHNA and CDR2 is SNTAGT. This CDR3 contains 13 residues. As originally analysed: Counts of nucleated cells, estimated from reference gene primer amplification, were obtained. Assay used: immunoSEQ multiplex PCR; TCRdb lists only in-frame clones, some missing. V and J calls and clone size are given by that table; D and trimming were obtained from the DNA. This table has roughly 250,000 clones, approximately 86% appearing once. Sequenced material: peripheral blood. The rearrangement links TRBV6-4 to TRBJ2-1; no definite D call. The sequence was obtained from a man between 60 and 75 years old who had recovered from COVID-19. The CDR3 loop reads CASSLSRYNEQFF. The DNA of the CDR3 is TGTGCCAGCAGTCTCTCCCGGTACAATGAGCAGTTCTTC.